Sequencing of this T cell receptor beta chain was carried out in a study of cytomegalovirus exposure and HLA in healthy donors. The PCR employed 60 Vbeta primers together with 13 Jbeta primers. TCRdb's table, derived via immunoSEQ multiplex PCR, lists solely in-frame clones and lacks some. The data hold 150,000 to 200,000 clones, with just over 75% observed a single time. Per germline, CDR1 MDHEN and CDR2 SYDVKM. Trimming cost V 5 bases and J 3 bases; bases outside gene matches: 7. This CDR3 spans 16 amino acids. The V and J genes are TRBV28 and TRBJ2-1; 10 bases line up with TRBD2. The sequence derives from a man aged 25 to 40 in good health and CMV-seronegative. The sequenced material came from PBMCs. The CDR3 region is CASSLPGTSVYNEQFF. CDR3 DNA sequence: TGTGCCAGCAGTCTTCCCGGGACTAGCGTCTACAATGAGCAGTTCTTC.